The T cell receptor beta chain under discussion was sequenced for a study of CXCR3-negative and CXCR3-positive naive CD8 T cells. The CDR3 has 14 residues. Germline-derived CDR1 and CDR2 are MNHEY and SMNVEV (reference sequence). Naive CD8+ T cells were CD45RO-CCR7+CD27+CD95-. Libraries were UMI-labeled 5' RACE TRB cDNA. With the 5' RACE reads reprocessed, TCRdb shows one record per CDR3 protein and no DNA. The specimen's table records about 60,000 distinct CDR3 sequences. With regard to this clonotype: Its specificity is not known.

Study results and caveats: The TRB CDR3s that CXCR3-positive naive cells carried were more hydrophobic than those of CXCR3-negative naive cells. Naive subsets did not differ in surface CD5, and TRB CDR3 properties served to infer TCR strength.

The clonotype originates from a human donor in good health. Some clones in this sample may be carry-over from other donors' samples. Specimen: naive CXCR3+ CD8+ T cells from blood. Subset reported: CD45RO-CCR7+CD27+CD95- naive CD8+ T cells expressing CXCR3 (TNR3+). The chain carries TRBV27 and TRBJ1-5. CDR3 protein: CASSLGSFNQPQHF.